One and the same sample provided the 19 T cell receptor beta chains below, sequenced in a study of CD8+ T cells in alopecia areata. Extracted RNA was reverse transcribed into cDNA, the sequencing template. Some clones are missing from TCRdb's copy, which holds only in-frame ones; the method was immunoSEQ multiplex PCR. The table includes about 140,000 clones, 50% to 60% detected once. Sample: CD4+ T cells sorted from blood. These receptor sequences come from a human donor in good health.

This chain joins TRBV5-1 and TRBJ1-1; no clear D gene. V was pared by 0 bases and J by 7 bases, with 7 bases between. Germline values: CDR1 SGHRS, CDR2 YFSETQ. CDR3 size: 12 residues. CDR3 sequence (DNA): TGCGCCAGCAGCTTGGCAGGCCATGAAGCTTTCTTT. Protein sequence: CASSLAGHEAFF.

This clone has only a few counts. This chain links TRBV7-9 with TRBJ2-5, with TRBD1 identical over 8 bases. CDR3 length: 14 amino acids. V trimming: 3 bases; J trimming: 1 base; junction bases outside the gene matches: 1. The V gene's germline CDR1 is SEHNR and CDR2 FQNEAQ (reference sequence). CDR3 sequence reads: CASSLGQVQETQYF. CDR3 bases: TGTGCCAGCAGCTTGGGACAGGTCCAAGAGACCCAGTACTTC.

This clone showed up just a few times. This rearrangement joins TRBV25-1 to TRBJ2-1; 9 bases are shared with TRBD2. The germline V gene encodes CDR1 MGHDK and CDR2 SYGVNS. The CDR3 is 14 amino acids. The J segment lost 8 bases and the V segment lost 3 bases, leaving 5 bases of the junction unmatched. The CDR3 nucleotides are TGTGCCAGCAGTGACGGACTAGCGCGCGATGAGCAGTTCTTC. Residues: CASSDGLARDEQFF.

The CDR3 sequence is CAWSTPTGTPRTDTQYF. The CDR3 DNA reads TGTGCCTGGAGTACACCAACAGGGACGCCGCGCACAGATACGCAGTATTTT. The chain has TRBV30 and TRBJ2-3, with D maybe TRBD1 (6 bases). CDR3 length equals 17 residues. The ends were cut back, 2 bases at V and 1 base at J, with 19 bases in the middle. Germline V CDR1 and CDR2: GTSNPN, SVGIG (reference sequence).

This chain connects TRBV15 to TRBJ1-1, with D unresolved. CDR1 LNHNV and CDR2 YYDKDF come from the germline V gene (reference sequence). CDR3 length equals 14 residues. The germline V and J ends were trimmed by 0 bases and 1 base, with 6 bases remaining between them. The CDR3 loop is CATSRDLGNTEAFF. CDR3 in DNA: TGTGCCACCAGCAGAGATTTGGGGAACACTGAAGCTTTCTTT.

The rearrangement joins TRBV7-2 to TRBJ1-5; 7 bases are shared with TRBD1. Germline V lookup: CDR1 SGHTA, CDR2 FQGNSA. The length of the CDR3 is 14 residues. J lost 1 base, V lost 5 bases, and 2 bases had no gene match. CDR3 sequence: CASSRGQSNQPQHF. The CDR3 coding sequence is TGTGCCAGCAGCCGGGGACAGAGCAATCAGCCCCAGCATTTT. The variable domain in full, completed from reference TRBV7-2 and TRBJ1-5, reads GAGVSQSPSNKVTEKGKDVELRCDPISGHTALYWYRQSLGQGLEFLIYFQGNSAPDKSGLPSDRFSAERTGGSVSTLTIQRTQQEDSAVYLCASSRGQSNQPQHFGDGTRLSIL.

This chain links TRBV28 with TRBJ1-1; D unclear. V was cut by 3 bases and J by 5 bases, with 16 bases left in between. Germline-derived CDR1 and CDR2 are MDHEN and SYDVKM. CDR3 length: 15 residues. This chain's CDR3 is CASSLYRRVATEAFF. CDR3 sequence (DNA): TGTGCCAGCAGTTTGTACCGCCGGGTAGCTACTGAAGCTTTCTTT.

A few counts support this clone. The gene calls are TRBV19 and TRBJ2-2; 8 bases are shared with TRBD1. Germline CDR1 LNHDA, CDR2 SQIVND (reference sequence). The ends lost 9 bases at V and 2 bases at J; junction bases unmatched: 2. The CDR3 is made up of 13 amino acids. The CDR3 here is CASGTGNTGELFF. The CDR3 DNA follows: TGTGCCAGCGGGACAGGAAACACCGGGGAGCTGTTTTTT.

This clone was found a few times. The CDR3 sequence is CSVDLAGINTGELFF. The CDR3 nucleotides are TGCAGCGTTGACCTAGCGGGGATTAACACCGGGGAGCTGTTTTTT. The chain combines TRBV29-1 with TRBJ2-2; 9 nucleotides line up with TRBD2. With 3 bases clipped from V and 2 bases from J, the junction kept 4 bases outside the gene matches. The CDR3 is 15 amino acids. Germline V lookup: CDR1 SQVTM, CDR2 ANQGSEA.

This clone was seen a few times. V and J are TRBV27 and TRBJ2-3, with 11 bases aligning to TRBD2. Losses at the gene ends were 2 bases for V and 4 bases for J; bases not matched to a gene: 2. In germline, CDR1 is MNHEY, CDR2 SMNVEV (reference sequence). The CDR3 is 15 residues long. This CDR3 is CASSLTSGRPDTQYF. The CDR3 DNA follows: TGTGCCAGCAGTTTAACTAGCGGGAGACCAGATACGCAGTATTTT.

The gene calls are TRBV7-6 and TRBJ2-1; D unclear. V was pared by 0 bases and J by 0 bases, with 15 bases between. Germline loops: CDR1 SGHVS, CDR2 FNYEAQ. There are 18 residues in the CDR3. CDR3 in DNA: TGTGCCAGCAGCTTAGCTGGGTACAGTCGGGTCTCCTACAATGAGCAGTTCTTC. Encoded protein: CASSLAGYSRVSYNEQFF.

This clone was seen more than once but under ten times. V gene TRBV7-9 combines with J gene TRBJ1-1; D not certain. V lost 5 bases to trimming and J lost 0 bases, with 13 bases between them. The CDR3 covers 15 residues. Germline V gives CDR1 SEHNR, CDR2 FQNEAQ (reference sequence). The CDR3 loop is CASSPQPALNTEAFF. The CDR3 bases are TGTGCCAGCAGCCCTCAACCTGCCTTGAACACTGAAGCTTTCTTT.

The table lists this clone with a count of one. The rearrangement links TRBV4-2 to TRBJ2-5; the match to TRBD2 covers 8 bases. This CDR3 contains 16 residues. V shed 4 bases, J shed 4 bases, and the junction held 11 bases outside the gene matches. Germline CDR1 reads LGHNA; CDR2 reads YNFKEQ. The CDR3, as DNA: TGTGCCAGCAGCCGGGATGGGACTAGAAATACAGAGACCCAGTACTTC. Translation: CASSRDGTRNTETQYF.

The rearrangement uses TRBV30 and TRBJ1-3; D not certain. Looked up from germline, CDR1 is GTSNPN and CDR2 is SVGIG (reference sequence). The V end was cut by 1 base, the J end by 0 bases, with 7 bases between. This CDR3 comprises 14 residues. The CDR3 DNA reads TGTGCCTGGAGTGGGGGTTACTCTGGAAACACCATATATTTT. Translating it yields CAWSGGYSGNTIYF.

This clone was counted only a few times. J is TRBJ1-1 and V is TRBV20-1; D unresolved. Trimming cost V 6 bases and J 6 bases, with 11 bases left between them. The CDR3 has 11 residues. Germline CDR1 DFQATT, CDR2 SNEGSKA (reference sequence). The CDR3 region is CSAAGSAEAFF. The CDR3 DNA is TGCAGTGCGGCTGGTTCAGCTGAAGCTTTCTTT.

This chain joins TRBV30 and TRBJ1-2; weak D call: TRBD1 (6 bases). CDR1 is GTSNPN and CDR2 is SVGIG in the germline V gene (reference sequence). The CDR3 is 11 amino acids. The germline V and J ends were trimmed by 1 base and 11 bases, with 11 bases remaining between them. The CDR3 is CAWSGGQGYTF. CDR3 nucleotides: TGTGCCTGGAGTGGGGGGCAGGGTTACACCTTC.

This clone is a singleton in its sample. The chain carries TRBV6-5 and TRBJ1-2, with D possibly matching TRBD1 (5 bases). The V and J ends lost 6 bases and 8 bases respectively, with 16 bases between them. There are 13 residues in the CDR3. Germline values: CDR1 MNHEY, CDR2 SVGAGI. The CDR3 DNA is TGTGCCAGCAGCAGGGACTTTTTAGGGGGCTACACCTTC. Translation gives CASSRDFLGGYTF.

The chain employs TRBV29-1 and TRBJ2-4, with 7 bases lining up with TRBD1. The ends lost 1 base at V and 7 bases at J; junction bases unmatched: 1. In germline, CDR1 is SQVTM, CDR2 ANQGSEA. The CDR3 totals 12 residues. As DNA, the CDR3 is TGCAGCGTTGAAGGGGACAGCAACATTCAGTACTTC. Its translation is CSVEGDSNIQYF.

The gene calls are TRBV11-2 and TRBJ2-7; tentatively, D is TRBD1 (6 bases). This CDR3 comprises 15 residues. Trimming took off 5 bases at V and 0 bases at J, with 14 bases between the two ends. The V gene's germline CDR1 is SGHAT and CDR2 FQNNGV. The CDR3 DNA is TGTGCCAGCAGCACCCAGGGGTCCATCTCCTACGAGCAGTACTTC. This gives the protein CASSTQGSISYEQYF.